A single sample is the source of the 13 T cell receptor beta chains below, sequenced in a study of blood T cell repertoires in COVID-19. Some clones are missing from TCRdb's copy, which holds only in-frame ones; the method was immunoSEQ multiplex PCR. The sample gives around 97,000 clones, approximately 82% of which show up once; about 10% is in the top ten. The sample taken for sequencing was peripheral blood. These receptors originate from a man between 65 and 85 years old with acute or convalescent COVID-19.

The gene calls are TRBV19 and TRBJ2-7, with 10 nucleotides matching TRBD1. CDR1 and CDR2 (germline): LNHDA, SQIVND (reference sequence). There are 15 residues in the CDR3. Unmatched junction bases numbered 7, after V lost 3 bases and J lost 5 bases. The CDR3 is CASSMYWTGGHEQYF. The CDR3 DNA reads as TGTGCCAGTAGTATGTATTGGACAGGGGGTCACGAGCAGTACTTC.

This clone was recorded once. The chain links TRBV7-2 to TRBJ2-7, with 7 bases lining up with TRBD2. There are 15 residues in the CDR3. Trimming cost V 4 bases and J 1 base; bases outside gene matches: 7. Germline CDR1 reads SGHTA; CDR2 reads FQGNSA. The CDR3 DNA follows: TGTGCCAGCAGCTCACTGAGCGGGGCTTCCTACGAGCAGTACTTC. It yields the protein CASSSLSGASYEQYF.

The J gene is TRBJ2-5, the V gene TRBV7-3, with D possibly being TRBD1 (6 bases). Trimming stripped 5 bases from V and 4 bases from J, with 17 bases between. CDR3 length: 15 residues. Germline V lookup: CDR1 SGHTA, CDR2 FQGTGA. CDR3 residues: CASSPSGLGAETQYF. The CDR3 DNA is TGTGCCAGCAGCCCTTCAGGCCTGGGGGCAGAGACCCAGTACTTC.

V and J are TRBV3-1 (or the pseudogene TRBV3-2) and TRBJ1-1; 8 bases align to TRBD1. The germline V gene has CDR1 LGHDT and CDR2 YNNKEL (reference sequence). Losses at the gene ends were 4 bases for V and 13 bases for J; bases not matched to a gene: 8. CDR3 length: 12 amino acids. The CDR3 coding sequence is TGTGCCAGCAGCCCACCGGGACAGGTAGTTTTCTTT. Protein: CASSPPGQVVFF.

This clone appeared once. The V gene is TRBV20-1, the J gene TRBJ2-1; possible D gene TRBD2, 7 bases. The V end was cut by 3 bases, the J end by 7 bases, with 16 bases between. Germline CDR1 is DFQATT and CDR2 is SNEGSKA (reference sequence). The CDR3 has 14 amino acids. The CDR3 nucleotides are TGCAGTGCTAGTCTTCCGGGGAGGGGGAATGAGCAGTTCTTC. This gives the protein CSASLPGRGNEQFF.

V is TRBV30 and J is TRBJ1-4, with 7 bases aligning to TRBD1. The CDR3 runs 13 residues. Per the germline V gene, CDR1 is GTSNPN and CDR2 is SVGIG (reference sequence). V shed 3 bases, J shed 11 bases, and the junction held 9 bases outside the gene matches. This CDR3 reads CAWSEGDSVKLFF. CDR3 DNA sequence: TGTGCCTGGAGCGAAGGGGACAGCGTGAAACTGTTTTTT.

This clone was counted once. V is TRBV4-2 and J is TRBJ2-4; a weak D match, TRBD2 (5 bases). Looked up from germline, CDR1 is LGHNA and CDR2 is YNFKEQ. Trimming removed 6 bases from V and 7 bases from J, with 28 bases in between. The CDR3 has 18 amino acids. Here the CDR3 DNA reads TGTGCCAGCAGGGATAAGCGAGGGAGTCCTCAAACCTCGAACATTCAGTACTTC. As protein: CASRDKRGSPQTSNIQYF.

V is TRBV10-3 and J is TRBJ1-3; tentative D call: TRBD1 (5 bases). Trimming took 3 bases from V and 5 from J, leaving 11 bases between them. CDR1 and CDR2 from the germline V gene are ENHRY and SYGVKD. The CDR3 sequence is 14 residues long. CDR3 DNA: TGTGCCATCAGTGAAACAGGTGGTAGAAACACCATATATTTT. As protein: CAISETGGRNTIYF.

V usage is TRBV5-1 and J usage is TRBJ2-7; 8 bases line up with TRBD1. The CDR3 contains 14 residues. The V segment lost 4 bases and the J segment 4 bases; nucleotides outside the gene matches: 7. Per germline, CDR1 SGHRS and CDR2 YFSETQ. In DNA form, the CDR3 reads TGCGCCAGCAGCCCCCAGGGACAGGCTTACGAGCAGTACTTC. It specifies CASSPQGQAYEQYF. Using reference TRBV5-1 and TRBJ2-7 for the parts outside the CDR3, the full variable domain is KAGVTQTPRYLIKTRGQQVTLSCSPISGHRSVSWYQQTPGQGLQFLFEYFSETQRNKGNFPGRFSGRQFSNSRSEMNVSTLELGDSALYLCASSPQGQAYEQYFGPGTRLTVT.

The genes are TRBV5-5 and TRBJ1-4; possible D gene TRBD1, 6 bases. Germline V gene lookup returns CDR1 SGHKS and CDR2 YYEKEE (reference sequence). V shed 4 bases and J shed 5 bases, with 15 bases lying between them. The CDR3 is 15 residues long. The CDR3 loop reads CASSPMMGANEKLFF. The CDR3 DNA sequence: TGTGCCAGCAGCCCGATGATGGGGGCGAATGAAAAACTGTTTTTT.

The V and J genes are TRBV30 and TRBJ2-5, with a possible D match to TRBD2 (5 bases). V was pared by 2 bases and J by 4 bases, with 11 bases between. Germline V CDR1 and CDR2: GTSNPN, SVGIG (reference sequence). The CDR3 spans 13 residues. CDR3 DNA: TGTGCCTGGAGTACTAGAAGTCCAGAGACCCAGTACTTC. Encoded protein: CAWSTRSPETQYF.

CDR3 sequence: CASSATPGLAGSEQFF. CDR3 nucleotide sequence: TGTGCCAGCAGCGCGACCCCGGGACTAGCGGGAAGTGAGCAGTTCTTC. The J gene is TRBJ2-1, the V gene TRBV7-8, with 13 nucleotides matching TRBD2. CDR3 length equals 16 residues. The germline gives CDR1 SGHVS, CDR2 FQNEAQ. After removal of 5 bases from V and 9 bases from J, the junction contained 10 bases not matched to a gene.

The rearrangement joins TRBV27 to TRBJ1-5; tentatively, D is TRBD1 (6 bases). Germline V CDR1 and CDR2: MNHEY, SMNVEV (reference sequence). The CDR3 has 15 residues. Trimming shortened V by 5 bases and J by 3 bases, and 14 bases separated the two germline ends. CDR3 sequence (DNA): TGTGCCAGCAGTGCCTCGGACAGCGTCAATCAGCCCCAGCATTTT. Its protein product is CASSASDSVNQPQHF.